Following are 20 T cell receptor beta chains from one sample sequenced in a study of post-analysis software for immune sequencing data. Overall study findings and caveats: Patients used four to six TRBV segments, including TRBV5-6, TRBV5-1 and TRBV20-1, more often than controls.

Prepared TCR beta cDNA libraries contained unique molecular identifiers. One entry per CDR3 protein results from TCRdb running MiXCR on the PCR reads. Here the sample spans hundreds of thousands of distinct CDR3 sequences, approximately 59% being singletons. Antigens for these TCRs are unknown. The sequencing input was blood. The receptor source for this set is a girl aged 2-15 years with multiple sclerosis.

The V and J genes are TRBV10-3 and TRBJ1-1; TRBD1 matches 10 bases. The CDR3 length is 19 residues. Germline loops: CDR1 ENHRY, CDR2 SYGVKD. After removal of 0 bases from V and 7 bases from J, the junction contained 17 bases not matched to a gene. The CDR3 here is CAISESAGTGTGVFREAFF. The CDR3, as DNA: TGTGCCATCAGTGAGTCGGCCGGAACCGGGACAGGGGTGTTTCGTGAAGCTTTCTTT.

The CDR3 DNA follows: TGTGCCAGCAAGGTGGGCCAGTCCACAGATACGCAGTATTTT. Its translation: CASKVGQSTDTQYF. The rearrangement joins TRBV7-2 to TRBJ2-3; no definite D call. The V end lost 7 bases, the J end lost 2 bases, and 13 bases lay between the germline ends. CDR3 length: 14 amino acids. Looked up from germline, CDR1 is SGHTA and CDR2 is FQGNSA.

This clonotype has only a few counts. The chain carries TRBV19 and TRBJ1-5, with D uncertain. Germline CDR1 is LNHDA and CDR2 is SQIVND (reference sequence). Trimming shortened V by 2 bases and J by 4 bases, and 6 bases separated the two germline ends. This CDR3 has 13 residues. The CDR3 sequence: CASSINWNQPQHF. The CDR3 DNA is TGTGCCAGTAGTATAAACTGGAATCAGCCCCAGCATTTT.

V usage is TRBV7-9 and J usage is TRBJ2-7, with D hard to call. This CDR3 is 14 amino acids long. The V and J ends lost 1 base and 0 bases respectively, with 7 bases between them. Looked up from germline, CDR1 is SEHNR and CDR2 is FQNEAQ (reference sequence). The CDR3 region is CASSLVDRSYEQYF. The CDR3 DNA follows: TGTGCCAGCAGCTTAGTTGACCGCTCCTACGAGCAGTACTTC.

V usage is TRBV11-2 and J usage is TRBJ1-2, with D unresolved. The CDR3 runs to 14 residues. Trimming took off 5 bases at V and 6 bases at J, with 16 bases between the two ends. Germline V gives CDR1 SGHAT, CDR2 FQNNGV. CDR3 protein: CASSTPRGQDGYTF. The CDR3 DNA is TGTGCCAGCAGCACACCTAGAGGCCAAGATGGCTACACCTTC.

The chain employs TRBV7-8 and TRBJ2-7; D gene unclear. The CDR3 loop spans 12 amino acids. Trimming removed 0 bases at V and 8 bases at J, with 8 bases between. Germline CDR1 is SGHVS and CDR2 is FQNEAQ. For the CDR3, the DNA is TGTGCCAGCAGCTTAGCGCTAAGGAAGCAGTACTTC. This encodes CASSLALRKQYF.

This chain joins TRBV12-3 or TRBV12-4 and TRBJ2-3; 10 bases agree with TRBD2. The length of the CDR3 is 14 residues. Losses at the gene ends were 6 bases for V and 3 bases for J; bases not matched to a gene: 3. CDR3 sequence: CASRNSGRTDTQYF. The DNA for the CDR3 is TGTGCCAGCAGGAATAGCGGGAGGACAGATACGCAGTATTTT.

The chain carries TRBV11-2 and TRBJ2-5; the match to TRBD2 covers 8 bases. Germline loops: CDR1 SGHAT, CDR2 FQNNGV. Unmatched junction bases numbered 12, after V lost 2 bases and J lost 4 bases. This CDR3 is 17 amino acids long. CDR3 DNA sequence: TGTGCCAGCAGCTTAATGCTGCCAGCGGGGGTTCGAGAGACCCAGTACTTC. Protein: CASSLMLPAGVRETQYF.

This clonotype was detected only a few times. The chain combines TRBV12-3 or TRBV12-4 with TRBJ2-1; 8 positions match TRBD1. CDR3 length equals 16 residues. J gave up 1 base and V 6 bases, and 8 bases lay outside the gene matches. In nucleotides, the CDR3 is TGTGCCAGCAGGCCCGGGACAGGCCTATCCTACAATGAGCAGTTCTTC. Translating it yields CASRPGTGLSYNEQFF.

The gene calls are TRBV7-2 and TRBJ1-5; D is undetermined. V was trimmed by 5 bases and J by 4 bases, leaving 9 bases between them. CDR1 and CDR2 from the germline V gene are SGHTA and FQGNSA. The CDR3 sequence is 13 residues long. The CDR3 region has the DNA TGTGCCAGCAGCGCCGACCGAAATCAGCCCCAGCATTTT. Protein product: CASSADRNQPQHF.

This clonotype has a single count. The rearrangement links TRBV5-1 to TRBJ2-6; D remains unclear. V was pared by 0 bases and J by 4 bases, with 14 bases between. CDR1 is SGHRS and CDR2 is YFSETQ in the germline V gene. The CDR3 has 17 residues. For the CDR3, the DNA is TGCGCCAGCAGCTTGGCCACCGGGCTTCCCGGGGCCAACGTCCTGACTTTC. This codes for CASSLATGLPGANVLTF.

The chain couples TRBV11-2 to TRBJ2-1, with D tentatively TRBD2 (6 bases). The CDR3 runs 17 residues. Per the germline V gene, CDR1 is SGHAT and CDR2 is FQNNGV. The V end was cut by 5 bases, the J end by 5 bases, with 22 bases between. The CDR3 loop is CASSPDSNTAGNNEQFF. The CDR3 DNA is TGTGCCAGCAGCCCAGACTCGAATACAGCGGGCAACAATGAGCAGTTCTTC.

The chain has TRBV12-3 or TRBV12-4 and TRBJ2-5; 10 nucleotides align to TRBD2. The CDR3 totals 15 residues. J gave up 5 bases and V 4 bases, and 7 bases lay outside the gene matches. CDR3 amino acids: CASSSRGLATETQYF. The CDR3 DNA reads TGTGCCAGCAGTTCTAGGGGACTAGCGACGGAGACCCAGTACTTC.

This clonotype was seen a few times. The rearrangement joins TRBV15 to TRBJ1-2; 8 bases map to TRBD1. The germline CDR1 and CDR2 sequences are LNHNV and YYDKDF (reference sequence). This CDR3 has 13 amino acids. The trim removed 5 bases at V and 10 bases at J, leaving 9 bases unmatched. CDR3 coding DNA: TGTGCCACCAGCGGTACAGGGGGAACCGACTACACCTTC. Encoded protein: CATSGTGGTDYTF.

The V gene is TRBV20-1, the J gene TRBJ2-3; no clear D. Germline V gene sequence: CDR1 DFQATT, CDR2 SNEGSKA (reference sequence). The CDR3 loop spans 10 amino acids. Trimming cost V 3 bases and J 8 bases, with 6 bases left between them. As DNA, the CDR3 is TGCAGTGCTAGCGCGGCTACGCAGTATTTT. It encodes CSASAATQYF.

The chain joins TRBV12-3 or TRBV12-4 to TRBJ1-2; D not resolved. The CDR3 is 16 residues long. The germline V and J ends were trimmed by 1 base and 3 bases, with 15 bases remaining between them. The CDR3 region has the DNA TGTGCCAGCAGTTTAGGCCCGGTCCCTCAGGACTATGGCTACACCTTC. Amino acids: CASSLGPVPQDYGYTF.

The chain is built from TRBV7-2 and TRBJ1-2; tentatively, D is TRBD1 (6 bases). The length of the CDR3 is 14 residues. V was clipped by 5 bases and J by 6 bases, with 16 bases between them. In germline, CDR1 is SGHTA, CDR2 FQGNSA. CDR3 residues: CASSRTGSENGYTF. DNA of the CDR3: TGTGCCAGCAGCCGTACAGGGTCTGAAAATGGCTACACCTTC.

This chain connects TRBV12-3 or TRBV12-4 to TRBJ2-3; 8 nucleotides line up with TRBD2. The V segment lost 2 bases and the J segment 6 bases; nucleotides outside the gene matches: 1. The CDR3 length is 13 residues. CDR3: CASSLTSGDTQYF. CDR3 DNA: TGTGCCAGCAGTTTAACTAGCGGTGATACGCAGTATTTT.

This clonotype came up a few times. V gene TRBV20-1 combines with J gene TRBJ2-3; unclear D gene. V gave up 1 base and J gave up 5 bases, with 7 bases separating them. Per germline, CDR1 DFQATT and CDR2 SNEGSKA (reference sequence). The CDR3 consists of 12 residues. This CDR3 reads CSARAERDTQYF. The CDR3 DNA reads TGCAGTGCTAGAGCGGAGAGAGATACGCAGTATTTT.

The chain combines TRBV11-2 with TRBJ1-4; 8 bases agree with TRBD1. Per the germline V gene, CDR1 is SGHAT and CDR2 is FQNNGV. V lost 4 bases and J lost 10; bases outside the gene matches: 8. The CDR3 totals 14 residues. For the CDR3, the DNA is TGTGCCAGCAGCTCAGACAGGGGCGGGGGAAAACTGTTTTTT. Its translation is CASSSDRGGGKLFF. Drawing the rest from reference TRBV11-2 and TRBJ1-4, the complete variable domain is EAGVAQSPRYKIIEKRQSVAFWCNPISGHATLYWYQQILGQGPKLLIQFQNNGVVDDSQLPKDRFSAERLKGVDSTLKIQPAKLEDSAVYLCASSSDRGGGKLFFGSGTQLSVL.